The 20 T cell receptor beta chains in this list originate from one sample, sequenced in a study of preoperative IRX-2 immunotherapy in early breast cancer. TCRdb's table, derived via immunoSEQ multiplex PCR, lists solely in-frame clones and lacks some. The sample lists fewer than 30,000 clones, 90% seen once, with roughly 10% in the top ten. Treatment of the sample: preoperative locoregional IRX-2 cytokine immunotherapy. Sampling was done from a patient treated with IRX-2 immunotherapy. Receptors were obtained from a human donor with breast cancer.

The rearrangement joins TRBV5-6 to TRBJ1-4, with 7 positions matching TRBD1. The CDR3 extends over 14 amino acids. Trimming took 4 bases from V and 8 from J; bases not matched to a gene: 8. The germline gives CDR1 SGHDT, CDR2 YYEEEE. CDR3 residues: CASSTGTVVEKLFF. The CDR3 nucleotides are TGTGCCAGCAGCACCGGGACAGTGGTCGAAAAACTGTTTTTT.

The chain is built from TRBV6-4 and TRBJ2-5, with TRBD1 matching over 8 bases. This CDR3 has 17 residues. Germline V gene lookup returns CDR1 MRHNA and CDR2 SNTAGT. Germline trimming cut 4 bases from V and 7 bases from J; bases unmatched to any gene: 17. The CDR3, as DNA: TGTGCCAGCAGTGTCGACAGGGGAGGAATTGGGAGATGGACCCAGTACTTC. Protein product: CASSVDRGGIGRWTQYF.

This clone has a single count. The V and J genes are TRBV9 and TRBJ2-5; TRBD2 might be the D (6 bases). V lost 5 bases and J lost 3, with 14 bases in between. Germline assignment: CDR1 SGDLS and CDR2 YYNGEE. The CDR3 has 14 amino acids. The CDR3 DNA reads as TGTGCCAGCAGTGTTGGGACTTTAAAAGAGACCCAGTACTTC. This translates into CASSVGTLKETQYF.

This clone turned up a few times. The chain couples TRBV6-1 to TRBJ2-7; 7 nucleotides align to TRBD1. The CDR3 runs to 11 residues. Per germline, CDR1 MNHNS and CDR2 SASEGT. Trimming at V came to 11 bases and at J to 3 bases, leaving 4 bases not matched to a gene. DNA of the CDR3: TGTGCCCAGGGGGAGTTCTACGAGCAGTACTTC. It codes for CAQGEFYEQYF.

The chain uses TRBV6-1 and TRBJ1-1; D might be TRBD1 (6 bases). V lost 2 bases and J lost 4, with 11 bases in between. This CDR3 spans 14 amino acids. Germline V gene lookup returns CDR1 MNHNS and CDR2 SASEGT. The CDR3 DNA reads TGTGCCAGCAGTGAACACAGGGAGGGCACTGAAGCTTTCTTT. It codes for CASSEHREGTEAFF.

The gene calls are TRBV7-9 and TRBJ2-5; D is unresolved. Germline V gene data show CDR1 as SEHNR and CDR2 as FQNEAQ (reference sequence). Between the trimmed V and J ends, which lost 1 base and 5 bases, there was a span of 11 bases. The CDR3 totals 14 residues. This chain's CDR3 is CASSLGQARETQYF. The CDR3 DNA reads as TGTGCCAGCAGCTTAGGCCAAGCCCGCGAGACCCAGTACTTC.

This clone was counted a single time. The chain has TRBV5-5 and TRBJ2-2, with 7 bases identical to TRBD1. Germline V gene lookup returns CDR1 SGHKS and CDR2 YYEKEE (reference sequence). V gave up 3 bases and J gave up 1 base; unmatched junction bases: 9. The CDR3 is 17 amino acids. The CDR3 nucleotides are TGTGCCAGCAGCTCTGGACAGGTTTCTCTGAACACCGGGGAGCTGTTTTTT. This translates into CASSSGQVSLNTGELFF.

This clone was observed a single time. The chain links TRBV6-1 to TRBJ1-2; 7 bases are shared with TRBD1. V was pared by 6 bases and J by 6 bases, with 1 base of the junction left unmatched. The CDR3 runs to 11 residues. Germline loops: CDR1 MNHNS, CDR2 SASEGT. DNA of the CDR3: TGTGCCAGCAGGACAGGGCATGGCTACACCTTC. This encodes CASRTGHGYTF.

J is TRBJ1-4 and V is TRBV5-1, with D uncertain. This CDR3 has 13 residues. The V end was cut by 1 base, the J end by 0 bases, with 1 base between. CDR1 is SGHRS, CDR2 YFSETQ, per germline. This CDR3 is CASSLPTNEKLFF. CDR3 coding DNA: TGCGCCAGCAGCTTGCCAACTAATGAAAAACTGTTTTTT. The full variable domain, with the rest looked up from reference TRBV5-1 and TRBJ1-4, is KAGVTQTPRYLIKTRGQQVTLSCSPISGHRSVSWYQQTPGQGLQFLFEYFSETQRNKGNFPGRFSGRQFSNSRSEMNVSTLELGDSALYLCASSLPTNEKLFFGSGTQLSVL.

This clone was detected once. The genes are TRBV21-1 and TRBJ1-2. TRBV21-1 is a known pseudogene. This CDR3 has 14 amino acids. DNA of the CDR3: TGTGCCAGCAGAACTAAGGAAGGGGACCATGGCTACACCTTC. Translated: CASRTKEGDHGYTF.

The chain has TRBV7-9 and TRBJ2-7, with 7 bases lining up with TRBD2. The CDR3 loop spans 15 amino acids. V was pared by 1 base and J by 3 bases, with 6 bases of the junction left unmatched. Per germline, CDR1 SEHNR and CDR2 FQNEAQ (reference sequence). The CDR3 nucleotides are TGTGCCAGCAGCTTAGGGGAGGGAATTAACTACGAGCAGTACTTC. This translates into CASSLGEGINYEQYF.

This clone was seen a single time. The rearrangement uses TRBV11-2 and TRBJ2-6, with no clear D. Germline V gene data show CDR1 as SGHAT and CDR2 as FQNNGV. V lost 3 bases and J 1 base, leaving 4 bases between the germline ends. The CDR3 length is 14 residues. The CDR3 DNA sequence: TGTGCCAGCAGCTTGGCTTCTGGGGCCAACGTCCTGACTTTC. As protein: CASSLASGANVLTF.

The V gene is TRBV25-1, the J gene TRBJ2-1; 7 bases map to TRBD1. Unmatched junction bases numbered 3, after V lost 6 bases and J lost 7 bases. Looked up from germline, CDR1 is MGHDK and CDR2 is SYGVNS. CDR3 length: 12 residues. The CDR3 region is CASSEQGNEQFF. Here the CDR3 DNA reads TGTGCCAGCAGCGAACAGGGGAATGAGCAGTTCTTC.

The V call is TRBV5-4, the J call TRBJ1-1; the D is unclear. The CDR3 is made up of 16 amino acids. The germline gives CDR1 SGHNT, CDR2 YYREEE (reference sequence). The V and J ends lost 0 bases and 0 bases respectively, with 12 bases between them. The DNA for the CDR3 is TGTGCCAGCAGCTTGGGAGCAGGACTCATGAACACTGAAGCTTTCTTT. Translated: CASSLGAGLMNTEAFF.

The chain recombines TRBV28 with TRBJ2-7; 8 bases fit TRBD1. Germline V lookup: CDR1 MDHEN, CDR2 SYDVKM. V dropped 9 bases and J dropped 7; count of bases not matched to a gene: 14. This CDR3 region has 14 residues. The CDR3, as DNA: TGTGCCAGTTGTTGTACAGGGGGGTCTAGTGAGCAGTACTTC. Translating it yields CASCCTGGSSEQYF.

The chain joins TRBV2 to TRBJ1-5, with 11 bases aligning to TRBD1. CDR1 and CDR2 (germline): SNHLY, FYNNEI. The CDR3 is 15 residues long. Trimming removed 6 bases from V and 3 bases from J; junction bases left unmatched: 4. CDR3 loop: CASSGQGAPNQPQHF. CDR3 DNA sequence: TGTGCCAGCAGCGGACAGGGGGCCCCCAATCAGCCCCAGCATTTT. Based on the CDR3 plus reference TRBV2 and TRBJ1-5, the full variable domain is EPEVTQTPSHQVTQMGQEVILRCVPISNHLYFYWYRQILGQKVEFLVSFYNNEISEKSEIFDDQFSVERPDGSNFTLKIRSTKLEDSAMYFCASSGQGAPNQPQHFGDGTRLSIL.

The chain is built from TRBV6-6 and TRBJ2-3, with D tentatively TRBD2 (5 bases). Germline values: CDR1 MNHNY, CDR2 SVGAGI (reference sequence). Trimming took 0 bases from V and 0 from J, leaving 7 bases between them. This CDR3 is built from 15 residues. The CDR3 DNA reads TGTGCCAGCAGTTACTCAGGACTGAGCACAGATACGCAGTATTTT. Its translation: CASSYSGLSTDTQYF.

The chain combines TRBV9 with TRBJ1-1, with a possible D match to TRBD1 (5 bases). Germline loops: CDR1 SGDLS, CDR2 YYNGEE. The CDR3 runs to 15 residues. Trimming took off 3 bases at V and 0 bases at J, with 12 bases between the two ends. Written as DNA, the CDR3 is TGTGCCAGCAGCGCCGGCGGGGCTATGAACACTGAAGCTTTCTTT. Translated: CASSAGGAMNTEAFF. Combining the CDR3 with reference TRBV9 and TRBJ1-1 gives the whole variable domain DSGVTQTPKHLITATGQRVTLRCSPRSGDLSVYWYQQSLDQGLQFLIQYYNGEERAKGNILERFSAQQFPDLHSELNLSSLELGDSALYFCASSAGGAMNTEAFFGQGTRLTVV.

The CDR3 DNA follows: TGCGCCAGCAGCTCATCCGGGACTAGCGACCAAGAGACCCAGTACTTC. Translated: CASSSSGTSDQETQYF. The chain has TRBV5-1 and TRBJ2-5; TRBD2 matches 10 bases. CDR1 is SGHRS and CDR2 is YFSETQ in the germline V gene. V was clipped by 3 bases and J by 0 bases; unmatched bases: 5. The CDR3 has 16 amino acids.

This chain joins TRBV5-4 and TRBJ2-1; no definite D call. With 4 bases removed from V and 1 base from J, the gap between germline ends came to 12 bases. Germline lookup yields CDR1 SGHNT and CDR2 YYREEE (reference sequence). The CDR3 length is 15 residues. CDR3 in amino acids: CASSIPGRSYNEQFF. The CDR3 nucleotides read TGTGCCAGCAGCATCCCGGGCCGATCCTACAATGAGCAGTTCTTC.